Listed here is a single TCR beta chain. Its target is unknown. The CDR3 runs 16 residues. In germline, CDR1 is SGHAT, CDR2 FQNNGV. V trimming: 4 bases; J trimming: 9 bases; junction bases outside the gene matches: 14. This sample was taken from a study of shared clonotypes between healthy human individuals. Study-level information: Each donor's CD4 naive and CD4 memory cells filled three plates apiece, CD8 naive two, and CD8 memory one.

Original processing methods: For the immunoSEQ data, sequences were junction-only without quality scores, so filtering differed. TCRdb's copy holds only in-frame clones and misses some; the assay was immunoSEQ multiplex PCR. From that table come the V and J calls and clone size; the DNA was used to work out D and trimming. Of about 2.2 million clones listed, 80% to 95% are singletons. Only CD45RO-negative cells positively selected for CCR7 counted as naive CD8 cells, so terminally differentiated effector memory CD45RA+ cells were excluded. Regarding the study as a whole: An anticipated effect of sequencing depth on clonotype sharing among donors was recognized.

The genes are TRBV11-2 and TRBJ2-1, with TRBD2 identical over 8 bases. The sequence was collected from a man younger than 30 in good health. Some clones in this sample may be carry-over from other donors' samples. Sequences were obtained from naive CD8+ T cells from PBMCs. The CDR3 reads CASSSVTAGTSREQFF. The CDR3 nucleotides read TGTGCCAGCAGCTCCGTAACTGCCGGGACTAGTCGTGAGCAGTTCTTC.